This T cell receptor (beta chain) was observed in a study of beta chain features in type 1 diabetes. Overall study results and limits: Researchers report that Type 1 diabetes patients had moderately but significantly shorter TCRB CDR3s across all four CD4+ subsets. PCR might favor shorter templates, but any such skew would affect patients and controls equally.

Worth noting for this clone: The antigen remains unidentified.

Expressed TCRB transcripts were sequenced because the isolated RNA had all been reverse transcribed beforehand. The assay was immunoSEQ multiplex PCR, and TCRdb's table has in-frame clones only and misses some. The sample has 150,000 to 200,000 clones; roughly 60% are singletons. In all sorted populations, purity surpassed 98%. The specimen sequenced was naive CD4+ T cells from blood. This receptor was obtained from a man aged 30-40 years with type 1 diabetes.

CDR3 nucleotide sequence: TGTGCCAGCAGCACCCTCCGGGCCCCAGGGGAAGAGACCCAGTACTTC. This encodes CASSTLRAPGEETQYF. The chain combines TRBV21-1 with TRBJ2-5; the table assigns TRBD1, which was not confirmed against the DNA. TRBV21-1 is recorded as a pseudogene. CDR3 length: 16 amino acids.